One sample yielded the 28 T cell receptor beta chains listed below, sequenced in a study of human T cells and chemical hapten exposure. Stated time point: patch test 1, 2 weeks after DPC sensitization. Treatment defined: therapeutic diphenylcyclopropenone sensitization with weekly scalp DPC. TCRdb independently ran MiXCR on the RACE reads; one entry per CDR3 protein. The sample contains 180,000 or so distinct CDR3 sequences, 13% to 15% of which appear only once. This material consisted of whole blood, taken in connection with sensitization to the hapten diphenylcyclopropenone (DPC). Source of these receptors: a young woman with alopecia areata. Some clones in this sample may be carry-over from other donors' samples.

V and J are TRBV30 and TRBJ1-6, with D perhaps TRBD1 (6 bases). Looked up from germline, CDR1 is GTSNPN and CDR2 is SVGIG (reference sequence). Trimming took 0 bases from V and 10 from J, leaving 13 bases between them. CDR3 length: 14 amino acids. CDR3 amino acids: CAWSVSRGNSPLHF. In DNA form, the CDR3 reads TGTGCCTGGAGTGTTAGCAGGGGAAACTCACCCCTCCACTTT.

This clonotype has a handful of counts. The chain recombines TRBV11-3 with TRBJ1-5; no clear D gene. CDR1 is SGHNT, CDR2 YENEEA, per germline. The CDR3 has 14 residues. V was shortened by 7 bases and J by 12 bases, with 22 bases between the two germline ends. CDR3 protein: CASTHLTGSTSQHF. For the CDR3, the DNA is TGTGCCAGCACCCACCTCACGGGCTCGACAAGCCAGCATTTT.

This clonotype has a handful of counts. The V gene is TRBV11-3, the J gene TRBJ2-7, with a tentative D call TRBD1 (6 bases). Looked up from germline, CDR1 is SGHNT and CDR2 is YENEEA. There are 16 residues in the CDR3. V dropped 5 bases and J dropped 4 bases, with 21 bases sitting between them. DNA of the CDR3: TGTGCCAGCAGCCCGACGTCTGGGGGCCGTGTTTACGAGCAGTACTTC. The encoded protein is CASSPTSGGRVYEQYF. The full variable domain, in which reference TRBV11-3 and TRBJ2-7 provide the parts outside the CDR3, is EAGVVQSPRYKIIEKKQPVAFWCNPISGHNTLYWYLQNLGQGPELLIRYENEEAVDDSQLPKDRFSAERLKGVDSTLKIQPAELGDSAVYLCASSPTSGGRVYEQYFGPGTRLTVT.

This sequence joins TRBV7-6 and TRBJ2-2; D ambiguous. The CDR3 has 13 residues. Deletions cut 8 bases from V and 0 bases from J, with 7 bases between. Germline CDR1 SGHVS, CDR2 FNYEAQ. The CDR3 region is CASAVTNTGELFF. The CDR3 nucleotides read TGTGCCAGCGCTGTGACGAACACCGGGGAGCTGTTTTTT.

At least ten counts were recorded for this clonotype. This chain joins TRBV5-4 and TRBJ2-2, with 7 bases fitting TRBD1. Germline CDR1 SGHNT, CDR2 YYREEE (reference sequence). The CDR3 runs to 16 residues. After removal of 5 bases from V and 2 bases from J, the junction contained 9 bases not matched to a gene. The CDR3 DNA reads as TGTGCCAGCAGAACCTCCGGGACAGAAAACACCGGGGAGCTGTTTTTT. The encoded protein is CASRTSGTENTGELFF.

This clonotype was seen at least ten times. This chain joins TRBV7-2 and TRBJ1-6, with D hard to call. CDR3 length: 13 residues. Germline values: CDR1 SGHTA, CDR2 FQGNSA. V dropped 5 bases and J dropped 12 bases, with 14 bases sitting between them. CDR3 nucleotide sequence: TGTGCCAGCAGCCCAGCCGGGGATCAACCCCTCCACTTT. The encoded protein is CASSPAGDQPLHF.

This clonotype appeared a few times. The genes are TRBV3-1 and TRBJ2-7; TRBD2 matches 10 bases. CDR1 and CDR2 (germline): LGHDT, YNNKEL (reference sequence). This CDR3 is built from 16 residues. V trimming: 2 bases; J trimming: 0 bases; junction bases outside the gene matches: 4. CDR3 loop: CASSQYTSGVSYEQYF. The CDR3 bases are TGTGCCAGCAGCCAATATACTAGCGGGGTCTCCTACGAGCAGTACTTC.

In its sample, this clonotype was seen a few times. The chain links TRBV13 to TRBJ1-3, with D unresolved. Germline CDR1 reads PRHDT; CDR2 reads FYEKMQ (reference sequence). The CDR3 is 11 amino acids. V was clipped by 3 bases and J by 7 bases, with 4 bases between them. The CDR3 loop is CASSLVNTIYF. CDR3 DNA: TGTGCCAGCAGCTTGGTTAACACCATATATTTT.

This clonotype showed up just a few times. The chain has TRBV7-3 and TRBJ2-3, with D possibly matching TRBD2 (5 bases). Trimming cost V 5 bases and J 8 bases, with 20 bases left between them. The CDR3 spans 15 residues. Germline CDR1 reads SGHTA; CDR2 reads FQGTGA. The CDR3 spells CASSTGPEGAITQYF. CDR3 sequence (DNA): TGTGCCAGCAGCACCGGACCCGAGGGTGCGATTACGCAGTATTTT.

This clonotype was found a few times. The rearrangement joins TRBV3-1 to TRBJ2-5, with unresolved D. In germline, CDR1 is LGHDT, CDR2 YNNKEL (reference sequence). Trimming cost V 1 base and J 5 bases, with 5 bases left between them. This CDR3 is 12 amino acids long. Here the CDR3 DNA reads TGTGCCAGCAGCCAAGCGGATGAGACCCAGTACTTC. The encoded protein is CASSQADETQYF.

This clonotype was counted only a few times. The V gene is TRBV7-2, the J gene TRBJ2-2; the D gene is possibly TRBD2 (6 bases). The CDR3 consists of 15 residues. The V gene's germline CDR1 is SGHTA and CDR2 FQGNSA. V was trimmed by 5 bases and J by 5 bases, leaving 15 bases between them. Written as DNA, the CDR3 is TGTGCCAGCAGCGCACAATTAAGCGGGACCGGGGAGCTGTTTTTT. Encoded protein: CASSAQLSGTGELFF.

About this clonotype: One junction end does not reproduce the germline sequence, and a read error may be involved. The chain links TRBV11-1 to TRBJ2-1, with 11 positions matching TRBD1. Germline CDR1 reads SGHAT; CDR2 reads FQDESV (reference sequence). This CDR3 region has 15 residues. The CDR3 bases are TGTGCCAGCAGCTTCGGGACAGGGGGTTTGAATGAGCAGCTCTTC. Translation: CASSFGTGGLNEQLF.

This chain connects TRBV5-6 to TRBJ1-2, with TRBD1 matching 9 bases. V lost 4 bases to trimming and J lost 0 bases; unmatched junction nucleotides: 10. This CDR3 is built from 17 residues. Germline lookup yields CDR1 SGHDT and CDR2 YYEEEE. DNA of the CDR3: TGTGCCAGCAGCGGATACCGGGACAGGGCAACTAACTATGGCTACACCTTC. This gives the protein CASSGYRDRATNYGYTF.

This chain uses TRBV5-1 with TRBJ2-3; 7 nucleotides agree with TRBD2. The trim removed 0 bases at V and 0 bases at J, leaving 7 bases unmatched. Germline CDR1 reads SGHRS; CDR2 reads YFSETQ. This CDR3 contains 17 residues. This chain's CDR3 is CASSLVRLADSTDTQYF. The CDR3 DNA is TGCGCCAGCAGCTTGGTAAGGCTAGCGGACAGCACAGATACGCAGTATTTT.

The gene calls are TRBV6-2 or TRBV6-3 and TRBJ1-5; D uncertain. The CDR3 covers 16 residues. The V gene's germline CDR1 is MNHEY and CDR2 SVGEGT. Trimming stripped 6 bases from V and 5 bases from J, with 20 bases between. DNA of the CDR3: TGTGCCAGCAGCCATTACAATACCCGGGTTGATCAGCCCCAGCATTTT. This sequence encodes CASSHYNTRVDQPQHF.

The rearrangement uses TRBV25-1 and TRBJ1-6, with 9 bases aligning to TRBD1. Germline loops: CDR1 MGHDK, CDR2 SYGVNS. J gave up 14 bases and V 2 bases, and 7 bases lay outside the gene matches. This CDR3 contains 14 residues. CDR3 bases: TGTGCCAGCAGTGAAACGGGACAGGGAACGTCCCTCCACTTT. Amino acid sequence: CASSETGQGTSLHF.

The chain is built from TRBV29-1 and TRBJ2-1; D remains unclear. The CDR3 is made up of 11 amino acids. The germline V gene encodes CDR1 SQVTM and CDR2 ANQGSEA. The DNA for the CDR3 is TGCAGTGCCGGAACCTACAATGAGCAGTTCTTC. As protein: CSAGTYNEQFF.

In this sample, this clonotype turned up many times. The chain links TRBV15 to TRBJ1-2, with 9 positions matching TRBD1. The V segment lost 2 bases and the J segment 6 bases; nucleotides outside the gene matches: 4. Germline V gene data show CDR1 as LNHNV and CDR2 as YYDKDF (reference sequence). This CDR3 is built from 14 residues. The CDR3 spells CATSRTGGFDGYTF. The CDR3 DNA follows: TGTGCCACCAGCAGAACAGGGGGCTTCGATGGCTACACCTTC.

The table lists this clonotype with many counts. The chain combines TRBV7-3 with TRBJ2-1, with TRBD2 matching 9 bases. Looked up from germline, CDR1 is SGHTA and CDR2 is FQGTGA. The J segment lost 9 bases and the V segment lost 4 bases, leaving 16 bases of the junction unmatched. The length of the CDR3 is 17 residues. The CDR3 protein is CASSSYSGGLLGSEQFF. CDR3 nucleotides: TGTGCCAGCAGCTCCTATAGCGGGGGCCTCCTCGGGAGTGAGCAGTTCTTC.

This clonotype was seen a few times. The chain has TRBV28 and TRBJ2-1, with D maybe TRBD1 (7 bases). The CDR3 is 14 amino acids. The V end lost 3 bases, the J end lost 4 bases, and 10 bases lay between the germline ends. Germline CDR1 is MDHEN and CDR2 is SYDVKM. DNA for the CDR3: TGTGCCAGCAGTTTCAGGGGGGCTTACAATGAGCAGTTCTTC. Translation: CASSFRGAYNEQFF.

The CDR3, as DNA: TGTGCCAGCAGTTCCCACCCGAGGCTGGGCGAGCAGTACTTC. Its translation is CASSSHPRLGEQYF. This rearrangement joins TRBV28 to TRBJ2-7; D call uncertain. The V and J ends lost 4 bases and 6 bases respectively, with 16 bases between them. From germline, CDR1 is MDHEN and CDR2 SYDVKM. CDR3 size: 14 residues.

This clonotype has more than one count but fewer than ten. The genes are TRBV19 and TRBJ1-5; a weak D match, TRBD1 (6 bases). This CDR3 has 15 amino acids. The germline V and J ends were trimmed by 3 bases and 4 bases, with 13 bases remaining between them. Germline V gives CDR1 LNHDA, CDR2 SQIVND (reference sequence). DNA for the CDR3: TGTGCCAGTAGTATGGGGGGGCTGGGGAATCAGCCCCAGCATTTT. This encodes CASSMGGLGNQPQHF. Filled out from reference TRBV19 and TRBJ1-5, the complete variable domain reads DGGITQSPKYLFRKEGQNVTLSCEQNLNHDAMYWYRQDPGQGLRLIYYSQIVNDFQKGDIAEGYSVSREKKESFPLTVTSAQKNPTAFYLCASSMGGLGNQPQHFGDGTRLSIL.

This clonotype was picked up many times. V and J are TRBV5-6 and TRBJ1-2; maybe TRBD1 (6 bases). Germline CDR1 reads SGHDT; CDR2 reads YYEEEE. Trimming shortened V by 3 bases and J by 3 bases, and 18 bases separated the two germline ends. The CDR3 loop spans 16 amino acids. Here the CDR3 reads CASSSTTRGSHYGYTF. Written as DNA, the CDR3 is TGTGCCAGCAGCTCGACGACCAGGGGATCCCACTATGGCTACACCTTC.

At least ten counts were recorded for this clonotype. Written as DNA, the CDR3 is TGTGCCAGCAGTTACTCGATGGTAGGGCATCTCATCCTCCACTTT. Translation gives CASSYSMVGHLILHF. The gene calls are TRBV6-2 or TRBV6-3 and TRBJ1-6, with unresolved D. Deletions cut 0 bases from V and 15 bases from J, with 18 bases between. This CDR3 is 15 amino acids long. The V gene's germline CDR1 is MNHEY and CDR2 SVGEGT.

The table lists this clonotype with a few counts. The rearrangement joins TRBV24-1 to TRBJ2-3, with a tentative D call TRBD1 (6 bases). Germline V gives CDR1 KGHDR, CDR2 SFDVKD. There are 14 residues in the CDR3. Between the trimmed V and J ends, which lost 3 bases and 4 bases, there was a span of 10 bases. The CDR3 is CATSDTSGADTQYF. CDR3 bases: TGTGCCACCAGTGATACCTCAGGGGCAGATACGCAGTATTTT.

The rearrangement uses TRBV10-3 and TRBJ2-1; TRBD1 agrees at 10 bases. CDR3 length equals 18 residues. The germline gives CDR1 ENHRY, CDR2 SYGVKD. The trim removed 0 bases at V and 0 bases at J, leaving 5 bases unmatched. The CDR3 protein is CAISESGQGTSSYNEQFF. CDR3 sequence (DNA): TGTGCCATCAGTGAGTCGGGACAGGGGACGAGCTCCTACAATGAGCAGTTCTTC.

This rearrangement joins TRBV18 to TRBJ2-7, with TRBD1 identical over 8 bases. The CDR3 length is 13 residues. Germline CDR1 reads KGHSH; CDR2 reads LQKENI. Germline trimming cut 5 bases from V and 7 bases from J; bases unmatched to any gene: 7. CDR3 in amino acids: CASSVGQGWEQYF. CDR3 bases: TGTGCCAGCTCAGTCGGACAGGGCTGGGAGCAGTACTTC.

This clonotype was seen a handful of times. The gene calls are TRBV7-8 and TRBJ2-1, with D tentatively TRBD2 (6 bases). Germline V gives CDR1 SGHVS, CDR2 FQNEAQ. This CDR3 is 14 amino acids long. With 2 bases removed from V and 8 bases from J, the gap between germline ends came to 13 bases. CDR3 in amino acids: CASSLTGRVYEQFF. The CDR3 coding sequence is TGTGCCAGCAGCTTAACCGGGAGAGTCTATGAGCAGTTCTTC.